This entry lists 7 T cell receptor beta chains sequenced from one sample in a study of T cell responses to AZD1222 COVID-19 vaccine (dated by TCRdb to the early 2020s). Library prep was done by the immunoSEQ multiplex PCR assay. TCRdb retrieved this table from immuneACCESS and kept in-frame rearrangements only. Not all clones are present; in checked studies, unresolved V genes account for under half, and no reason is known for the remainder. The table for this sample lists 120,000 or so clones; 90% of them were counted only once. The ten largest clonotypes hold around 7.2% of the sample. Sample time point, as interpreted from the label and publication: baseline before first vaccination. The sequencing here drew on peripheral blood, taken on day 0 of AZD1222 vaccination. Receptors originate from an adult in good health.

The chain links TRBV7-3 to TRBJ2-5; either TRBD1 or TRBD2 may supply D (5 bases each). Trimming shortened V by 0 bases and J by 4 bases, and 15 bases separated the two germline ends. CDR1 is SGHTA and CDR2 is FQGTGA in the germline V gene. CDR3 length equals 16 residues. The CDR3 nucleotides are TGTGCCAGCAGCTTAACGGGACGAGGCTTCCCAGAGACCCAGTACTTC. Translation: CASSLTGRGFPETQYF.

V and J are TRBV9 and TRBJ1-2, with 7 bases identical to TRBD1. There are 17 residues in the CDR3. The junction had 11 bases not matched to a gene; V was cut back by 0 bases and J by 3 bases. The germline CDR1 and CDR2 sequences are SGDLS and YYNGEE. The CDR3 protein is CASSVDSGTATYYGYTF. The CDR3 nucleotides are TGTGCCAGCAGCGTAGATTCCGGGACAGCGACTTACTATGGCTACACCTTC.

V usage is TRBV5-1 and J usage is TRBJ2-5, with 7 bases fitting TRBD1. The CDR3 length is 14 residues. Trimming at V came to 4 bases and at J to 1 base, leaving 4 bases not matched to a gene. CDR1 and CDR2 (germline): SGHRS, YFSETQ. CDR3 sequence (DNA): TGCGCCAGCAGCCCCCGGGACAGCCAAGAGACCCAGTACTTC. It encodes CASSPRDSQETQYF. Complete variable domain (other parts from reference TRBV5-1 and TRBJ2-5): KAGVTQTPRYLIKTRGQQVTLSCSPISGHRSVSWYQQTPGQGLQFLFEYFSETQRNKGNFPGRFSGRQFSNSRSEMNVSTLELGDSALYLCASSPRDSQETQYFGPGTRLLVL.

This clone was detected only once. The gene calls are TRBV2 and TRBJ2-1; TRBD2 is a possible D gene (6 bases). This CDR3 spans 12 amino acids. Germline CDR1 is SNHLY and CDR2 is FYNNEI. Trimming removed 6 bases at V and 4 bases at J, with 7 bases between. The CDR3: CASSGSYNEQFF. The CDR3 DNA follows: TGTGCCAGCAGCGGGAGTTACAATGAGCAGTTCTTC.

The chain carries TRBV5-1 and TRBJ2-1; no clear D gene. The germline gives CDR1 SGHRS, CDR2 YFSETQ. Between the trimmed V and J ends, which lost 4 bases and 8 bases, there was a span of 13 bases. The CDR3 runs to 13 residues. The CDR3 reads CASSLLPGDEQFF. In DNA form, the CDR3 reads TGCGCCAGCAGCCTCCTCCCCGGAGATGAGCAGTTCTTC.

The rearrangement joins TRBV12-3 or TRBV12-4 to TRBJ2-1; perhaps D is TRBD1 or TRBD2 (5 bases each). The CDR3 totals 13 residues. V shed 6 bases and J shed 3 bases, with 9 bases lying between them. The DNA for the CDR3 is TGTGCCAGCAGACCGGGGCTCTACAATGAGCAGTTCTTC. Amino acid sequence: CASRPGLYNEQFF.

This clone was observed a single time. The chain couples TRBV7-9 to TRBJ2-5; 11 positions agree with TRBD2. The V gene's germline CDR1 is SEHNR and CDR2 FQNEAQ (reference sequence). CDR3 length: 19 amino acids. After removal of 1 base from V and 0 bases from J, the junction contained 10 bases not matched to a gene. CDR3 amino acids: CASSLGLAGGDLYQETQYF. The CDR3 bases are TGTGCCAGCAGCTTAGGGCTAGCGGGAGGTGACCTGTACCAAGAGACCCAGTACTTC.